What follows is one T cell receptor (beta chain) and its context. Its antigen is undetermined. Each CDR3 protein gets one entry after TCRdb re-called the reads with MiXCR. The sample consists of 370,000 or so distinct CDR3 sequences, about 34% of them appearing once. This record belongs to a study of T cell repertoires in cytomegalovirus infection. Study context: Researchers turned to recently identified HLA-C-restricted CMV epitopes as well as well-studied HLA-B-restricted ones. Matching HLA type and CMV infection were both indicated by public TCR beta signatures.

Overall study results and limits: Summed public TCR beta family frequency identified CMV carriers bearing the relevant HLA. HLA-C-restricted CMV-specific TCR beta clonotypes prevailed in the ex vivo response.

The CDR3 runs to 15 residues. Germline lookup yields CDR1 MNHNS and CDR2 SASEGT. Trimming removed 5 bases at V and 5 bases at J, with 15 bases between. The chain combines TRBV6-1 with TRBJ2-2; no clear D. This clonotype was obtained from a human donor in good health (CMV status not recorded). Some clones in this sample may be carry-over from other donors' samples. The sample was cultured PBMCs, taken from culture after CMV antigen stimulation. CDR3 bases: TGTGCCAGCAGTCGGGTCACGGAAAGGACCGGGGAGCTGTTTTTT. Translated, it gives CASSRVTERTGELFF.